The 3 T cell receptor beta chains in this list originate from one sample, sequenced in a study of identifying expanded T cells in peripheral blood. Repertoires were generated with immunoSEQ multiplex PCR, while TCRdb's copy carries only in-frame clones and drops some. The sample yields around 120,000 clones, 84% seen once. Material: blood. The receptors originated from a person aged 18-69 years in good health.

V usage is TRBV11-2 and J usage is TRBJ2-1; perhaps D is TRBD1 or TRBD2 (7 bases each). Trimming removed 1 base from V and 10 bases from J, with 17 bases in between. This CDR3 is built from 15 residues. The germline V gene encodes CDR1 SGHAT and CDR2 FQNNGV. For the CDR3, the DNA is TGTGCCAGCAGCTTAGTAGGTCCAGGGGGGGAAGAGCAGTTCTTC. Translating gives CASSLVGPGGEEQFF.

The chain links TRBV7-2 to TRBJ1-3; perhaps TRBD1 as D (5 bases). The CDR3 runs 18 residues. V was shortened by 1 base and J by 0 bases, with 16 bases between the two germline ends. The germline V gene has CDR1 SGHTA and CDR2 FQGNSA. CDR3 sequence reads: CASSLGQGRTGSGNTIYF. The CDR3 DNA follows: TGTGCCAGCAGCTTAGGCCAGGGCAGGACGGGCTCTGGAAACACCATATATTTT.

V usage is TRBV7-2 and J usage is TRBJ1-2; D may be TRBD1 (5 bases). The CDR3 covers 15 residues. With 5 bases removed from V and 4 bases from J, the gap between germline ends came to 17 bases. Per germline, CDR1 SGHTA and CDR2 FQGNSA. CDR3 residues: CASSQALTASYGYTF. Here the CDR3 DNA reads TGTGCCAGCAGCCAGGCCCTGACAGCTTCCTATGGCTACACCTTC. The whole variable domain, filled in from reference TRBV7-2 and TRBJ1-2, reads GAGVSQSPSNKVTEKGKDVELRCDPISGHTALYWYRQSLGQGLEFLIYFQGNSAPDKSGLPSDRFSAERTGGSVSTLTIQRTQQEDSAVYLCASSQALTASYGYTFGSGTRLTVV.